The following is a T cell receptor (beta chain) sequence with its context. Germline CDR1 SQVTM, CDR2 ANQGSEA. The CDR3 is made up of 16 amino acids. Losses at the gene ends were 5 bases for V and 2 bases for J; bases not matched to a gene: 3. This sample is part of a study of T cell changes during pregnancy in multiple sclerosis. Sequencing used immunoSEQ multiplex PCR; TCRdb keeps in-frame clones, though not all of them. Counted here are 39,000 or so clones, 91% occurring once; the ten biggest clones make up roughly an eighth. The material was CD8+ T cells from peripheral blood mononuclear cells, obtained after pregnancy. The chain recombines TRBV29-1 with TRBJ2-1; 16 bases agree with TRBD2. The clonotype originates from a female donor with multiple sclerosis, enrolled in a pregnancy study. The CDR3 region has the DNA TGCAGCGTTATGGGACTAGCGGGAGGGACCTACAATGAGCAGTTCTTC. Its protein product is CSVMGLAGGTYNEQFF.